The 6 T cell receptor beta chains in this list originate from one sample, sequenced in a study of T cells in localized non-small cell lung cancer. Data came from immunoSEQ multiplex PCR; TCRdb stores just in-frame clones and leaves some out. The table includes around 15,000 clones, 87% detected once. The source was peripheral blood mononuclear cells, collected before any cancer treatment. The receptor set was obtained from a male donor aged 60 or older with stage II lung adenocarcinoma.

The chain combines TRBV10-1 with TRBJ2-4, with TRBD1 matching over 7 bases. With 4 bases clipped from V and 9 bases from J, the junction kept 6 bases outside the gene matches. This CDR3 has 13 amino acids. Looked up from germline, CDR1 is WNHNN and CDR2 is SYGVQD (reference sequence). The CDR3, as DNA: TGCGCCAGCAGTGCCGGACAGGTCAGCATTCAGTACTTC. This encodes CASSAGQVSIQYF.

The V gene is TRBV14, the J gene TRBJ1-1; D is undetermined. The CDR3 loop spans 15 amino acids. Deletions cut 0 bases from V and 7 bases from J, with 15 bases between. Looked up from germline, CDR1 is SGHDN and CDR2 is FVKESK. The CDR3 is CASSQDRRQSSEAFF. In DNA form, the CDR3 reads TGTGCCAGCAGCCAAGATAGGCGGCAATCGAGTGAAGCTTTCTTT.

J is TRBJ2-7 and V is TRBV28, with 7 bases matching TRBD2. V gave up 3 bases and J gave up 13 bases; unmatched junction bases: 9. Looked up from germline, CDR1 is MDHEN and CDR2 is SYDVKM. The CDR3 is 12 amino acids. Here the CDR3 reads CASSLWGGTVYF. DNA of the CDR3: TGTGCCAGCAGTTTGTGGGGGGGGACGGTTTACTTC.

The chain recombines TRBV30 with TRBJ2-7; weak D call: TRBD2 (5 bases). The CDR3 sequence is 12 residues long. Germline lookup yields CDR1 GTSNPN and CDR2 SVGIG (reference sequence). V lost 1 base and J lost 4, with 8 bases in between. In nucleotides, the CDR3 is TGTGCCTGGAGTGGGAGCGGATACGAGCAGTACTTC. It encodes CAWSGSGYEQYF.

V usage is TRBV30 and J usage is TRBJ1-3, with D possibly matching TRBD1 (6 bases). V lost 5 bases and J 2 bases, leaving 13 bases between the germline ends. This CDR3 is 14 amino acids long. CDR1 GTSNPN and CDR2 SVGIG come from the germline V gene (reference sequence). The chain's CDR3 is CAWADRFPGNTIYF. As DNA, the CDR3 is TGTGCCTGGGCCGACAGGTTCCCTGGAAACACCATATATTTT.

This clone appeared a single time. The chain has TRBV27 and TRBJ2-1; TRBD1 matches at 10 bases. Germline V gives CDR1 MNHEY, CDR2 SMNVEV (reference sequence). Trimming removed 5 bases from V and 3 bases from J; junction bases left unmatched: 13. The CDR3 length is 18 residues. CDR3 bases: TGTGCCAGCAGTCGACCGACAGGGGGCGCCTCCTACTACAATGAGCAGTTCTTC. Translation gives CASSRPTGGASYYNEQFF.